This T cell receptor (beta chain) was profiled in a study of blood T cell repertoires in COVID-19. Across the whole study: Sites in the United States, Italy and Spain provided acute and convalescent COVID-19 samples.

Losses at the gene ends were 4 bases for V and 4 bases for J; bases not matched to a gene: 13. Germline CDR1 reads SGHDN; CDR2 reads FVKESK. The CDR3 length is 17 residues. The Seattle patients, enrolled during active infection, were followed longitudinally. Source study methods: Amplification from reference gene primers served as the basis for estimated nucleated cell counts. Method: immunoSEQ multiplex PCR; TCRdb's copy keeps in-frame clones and lacks some. V and J calls plus clone size are reproduced from that table; the DNA served to infer D and trimming. Counted here are about 120,000 clones, around nine tenths occurring once; the ten biggest clones make up about 4.1%.

This receptor was obtained from a man between 60 and 75 years old with COVID-19, enrolled during active disease. The rearrangement uses TRBV14 and TRBJ1-2, with 9 bases fitting TRBD1. Sample: peripheral blood. The chain's CDR3 is CASSRDRATEESYGYTF. CDR3 nucleotides: TGTGCCAGCAGCCGGGACAGGGCAACGGAAGAGTCCTATGGCTACACCTTC. Looking up the rest from reference TRBV14 and TRBJ1-2 gives the full variable domain: EAGVTQFPSHSVIEKGQTVTLRCDPISGHDNLYWYRRVMGKEIKFLLHFVKESKQDESGMPNNRFLAERTGGTYSTLKVQPAELEDSGVYFCASSRDRATEESYGYTFGSGTRLTVV.